This T cell receptor beta chain was identified in a study of molecular identifiers for immune sequencing clone quantification. Naive CD8 T cells were sorted, and the gate applied was CD8+CD4-CCR7+CD45RA+. Points from the study as a whole: In naive cells, clones above 20 RNA copies held under 1% of molecules, whereas in effector cells they held over 98%. Because of identical TCR molecules sharing a barcode, sizes of highly expanded clones could be underestimated.

The CDR3 spans 14 residues. V lost 4 bases to trimming and J lost 5 bases, with 12 bases between them. Germline V gene lookup returns CDR1 SEHNR and CDR2 FQNEAQ (reference sequence). This clonotype was seen ten or more times. Its antigen remains unknown. MiXCR was run by TCRdb on the PCR reads, yielding one entry per CDR3 protein. The sample records 85,000 to 100,000 distinct CDR3 sequences, roughly 26% being singletons. V gene TRBV7-9 combines with J gene TRBJ1-5; D is perhaps TRBD1 (6 bases). Sample: naive CD8+ T cells from blood, with Jurkat cell RNA spiked in. Subset reported: FACS-sorted CD8+CD4-CCR7+CD45RA+ naive T cells. The source is a human donor in good health. Some libraries in this study had Jurkat cell RNA spiked in. The CDR3 region is CASSSGGTHQPQHF. The CDR3 region has the DNA TGTGCCAGCAGCTCCGGAGGGACACATCAGCCCCAGCATTTT.